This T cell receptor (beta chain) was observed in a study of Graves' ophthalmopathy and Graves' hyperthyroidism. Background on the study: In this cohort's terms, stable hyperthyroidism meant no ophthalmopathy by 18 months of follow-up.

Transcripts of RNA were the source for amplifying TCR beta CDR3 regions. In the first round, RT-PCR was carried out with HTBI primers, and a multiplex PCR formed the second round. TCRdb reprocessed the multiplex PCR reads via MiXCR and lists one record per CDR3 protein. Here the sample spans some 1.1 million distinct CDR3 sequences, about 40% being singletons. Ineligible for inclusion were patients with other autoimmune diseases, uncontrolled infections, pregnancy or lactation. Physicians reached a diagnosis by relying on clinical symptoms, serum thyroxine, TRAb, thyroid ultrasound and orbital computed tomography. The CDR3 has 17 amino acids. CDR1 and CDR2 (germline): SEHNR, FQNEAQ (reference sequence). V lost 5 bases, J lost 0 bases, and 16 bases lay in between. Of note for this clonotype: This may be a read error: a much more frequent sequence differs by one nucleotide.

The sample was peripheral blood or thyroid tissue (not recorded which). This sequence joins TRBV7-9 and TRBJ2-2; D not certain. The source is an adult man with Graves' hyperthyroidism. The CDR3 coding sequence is TGTGCCAGCAGCCCGACTCCCCCGAGTGCGAACACCGGGGAGCTGTTTTTT. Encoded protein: CASSPTPPSANTGELFF.